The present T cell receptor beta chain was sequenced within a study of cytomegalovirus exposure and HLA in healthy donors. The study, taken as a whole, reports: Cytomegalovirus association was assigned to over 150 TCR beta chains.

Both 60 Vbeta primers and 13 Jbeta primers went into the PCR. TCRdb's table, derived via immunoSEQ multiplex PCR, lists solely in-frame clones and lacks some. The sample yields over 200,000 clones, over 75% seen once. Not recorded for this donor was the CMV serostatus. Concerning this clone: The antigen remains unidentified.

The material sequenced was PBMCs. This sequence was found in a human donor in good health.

This CDR3 is CASSSSTAYF. CDR3 nucleotide sequence: TGTGCCAGCAGCTCCTCAACTGCTTACTTC. The chain joins TRBV7-9 to TRBJ2-7; unclear D gene. The CDR3 extends over 10 amino acids. Germline V gene sequence: CDR1 SEHNR, CDR2 FQNEAQ (reference sequence). Trimming left V 4 bases short and J 13 bases short, with 11 bases between.